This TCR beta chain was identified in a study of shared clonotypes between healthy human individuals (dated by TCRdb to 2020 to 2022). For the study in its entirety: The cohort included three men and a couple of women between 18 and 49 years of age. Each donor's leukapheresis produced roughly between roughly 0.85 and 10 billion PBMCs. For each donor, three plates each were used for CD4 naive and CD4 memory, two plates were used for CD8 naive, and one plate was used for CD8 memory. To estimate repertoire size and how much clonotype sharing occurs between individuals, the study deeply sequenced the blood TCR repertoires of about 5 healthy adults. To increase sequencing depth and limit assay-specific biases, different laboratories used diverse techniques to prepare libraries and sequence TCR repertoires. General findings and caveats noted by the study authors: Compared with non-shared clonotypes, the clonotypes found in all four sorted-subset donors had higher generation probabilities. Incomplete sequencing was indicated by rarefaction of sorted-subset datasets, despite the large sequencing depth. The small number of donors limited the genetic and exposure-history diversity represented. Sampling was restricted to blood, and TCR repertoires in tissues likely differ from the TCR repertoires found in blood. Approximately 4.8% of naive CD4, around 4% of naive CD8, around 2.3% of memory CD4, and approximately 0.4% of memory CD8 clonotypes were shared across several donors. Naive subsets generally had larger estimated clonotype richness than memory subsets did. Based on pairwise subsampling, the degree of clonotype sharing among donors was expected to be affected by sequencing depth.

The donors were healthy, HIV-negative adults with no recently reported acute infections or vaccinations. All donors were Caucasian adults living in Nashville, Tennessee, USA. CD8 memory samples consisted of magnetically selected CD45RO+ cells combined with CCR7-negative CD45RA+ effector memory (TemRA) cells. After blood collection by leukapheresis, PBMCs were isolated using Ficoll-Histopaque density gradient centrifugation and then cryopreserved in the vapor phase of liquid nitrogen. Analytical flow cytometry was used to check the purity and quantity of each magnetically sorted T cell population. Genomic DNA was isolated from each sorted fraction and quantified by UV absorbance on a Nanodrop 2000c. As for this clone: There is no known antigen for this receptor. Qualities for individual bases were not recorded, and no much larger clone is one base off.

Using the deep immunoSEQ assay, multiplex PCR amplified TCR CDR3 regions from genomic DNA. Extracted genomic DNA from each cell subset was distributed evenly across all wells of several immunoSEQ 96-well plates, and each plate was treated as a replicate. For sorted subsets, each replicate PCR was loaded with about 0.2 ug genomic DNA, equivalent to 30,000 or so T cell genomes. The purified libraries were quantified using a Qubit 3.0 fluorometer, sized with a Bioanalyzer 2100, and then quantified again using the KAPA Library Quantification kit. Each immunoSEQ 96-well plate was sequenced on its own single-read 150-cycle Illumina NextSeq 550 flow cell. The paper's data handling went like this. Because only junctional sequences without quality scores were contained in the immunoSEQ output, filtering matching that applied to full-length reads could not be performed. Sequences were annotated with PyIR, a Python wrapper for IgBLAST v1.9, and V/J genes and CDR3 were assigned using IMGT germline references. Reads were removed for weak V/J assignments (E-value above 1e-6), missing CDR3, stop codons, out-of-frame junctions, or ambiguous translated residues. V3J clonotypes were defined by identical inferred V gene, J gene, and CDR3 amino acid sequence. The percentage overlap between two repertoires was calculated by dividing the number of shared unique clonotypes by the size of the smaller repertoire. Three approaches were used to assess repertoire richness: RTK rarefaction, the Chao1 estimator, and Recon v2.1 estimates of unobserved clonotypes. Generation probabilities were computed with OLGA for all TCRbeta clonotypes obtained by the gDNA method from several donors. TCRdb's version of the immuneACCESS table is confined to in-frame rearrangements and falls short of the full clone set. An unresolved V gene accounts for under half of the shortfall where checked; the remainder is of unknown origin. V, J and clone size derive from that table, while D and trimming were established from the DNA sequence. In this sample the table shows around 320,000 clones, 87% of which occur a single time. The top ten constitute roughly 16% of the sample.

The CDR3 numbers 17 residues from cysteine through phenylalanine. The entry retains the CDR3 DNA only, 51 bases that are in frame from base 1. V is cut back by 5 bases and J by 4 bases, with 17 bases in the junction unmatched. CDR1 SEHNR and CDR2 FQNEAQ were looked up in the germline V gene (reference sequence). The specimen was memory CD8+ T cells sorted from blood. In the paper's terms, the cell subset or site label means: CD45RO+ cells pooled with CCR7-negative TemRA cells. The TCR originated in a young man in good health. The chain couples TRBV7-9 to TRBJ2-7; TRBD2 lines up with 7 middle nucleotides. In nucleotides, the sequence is TGTGCCAGCAGCCTACCGGAGGGGCGGGAGAGACCTTACGAGCAGTACTTC. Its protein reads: CASSLPEGRERPYEQYF. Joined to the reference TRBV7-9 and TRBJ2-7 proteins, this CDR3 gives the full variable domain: DTGVSQNPRHKITKRGQNVTFRCDPISEHNRLYWYRQTLGQGPEFLTYFQNEAQLEKSRLLSDRFSAERPKGSFSTLEIQRTEQGDSAMYLCASSLPEGRERPYEQYFGPGTRLTVT.